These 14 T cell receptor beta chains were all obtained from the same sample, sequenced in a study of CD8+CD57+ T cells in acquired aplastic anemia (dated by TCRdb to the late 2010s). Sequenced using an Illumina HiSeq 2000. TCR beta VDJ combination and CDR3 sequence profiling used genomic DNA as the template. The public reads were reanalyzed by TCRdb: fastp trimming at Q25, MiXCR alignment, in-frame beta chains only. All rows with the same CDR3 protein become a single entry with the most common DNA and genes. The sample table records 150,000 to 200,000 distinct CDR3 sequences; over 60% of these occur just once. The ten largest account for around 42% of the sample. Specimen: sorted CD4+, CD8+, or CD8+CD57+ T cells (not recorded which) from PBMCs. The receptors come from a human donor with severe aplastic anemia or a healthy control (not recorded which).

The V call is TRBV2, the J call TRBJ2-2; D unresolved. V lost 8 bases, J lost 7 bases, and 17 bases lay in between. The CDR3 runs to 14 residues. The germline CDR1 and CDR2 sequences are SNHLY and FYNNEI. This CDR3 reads CASGLNNFGGELFF. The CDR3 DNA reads TGTGCCAGCGGCCTCAATAACTTCGGCGGGGAGCTGTTTTTT. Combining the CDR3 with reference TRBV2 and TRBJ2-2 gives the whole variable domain EPEVTQTPSHQVTQMGQEVILRCVPISNHLYFYWYRQILGQKVEFLVSFYNNEISEKSEIFDDQFSVERPDGSNFTLKIRSTKLEDSAMYFCASGLNNFGGELFFGEGSRLTVL.

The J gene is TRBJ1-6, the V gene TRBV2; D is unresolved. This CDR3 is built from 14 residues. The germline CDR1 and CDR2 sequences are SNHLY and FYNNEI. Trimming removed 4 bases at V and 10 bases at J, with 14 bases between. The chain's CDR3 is CASSVGRLGSPLHF. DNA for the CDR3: TGTGCCAGCAGTGTAGGCAGGCTGGGGTCACCCCTCCACTTT.

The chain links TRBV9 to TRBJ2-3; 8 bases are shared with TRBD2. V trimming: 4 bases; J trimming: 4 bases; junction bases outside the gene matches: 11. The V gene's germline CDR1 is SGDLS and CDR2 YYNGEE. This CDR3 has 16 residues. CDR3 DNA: TGTGCCAGCAGCTCAGAGGGAAGCGGGGGCGCAGATACGCAGTATTTT. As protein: CASSSEGSGGADTQYF. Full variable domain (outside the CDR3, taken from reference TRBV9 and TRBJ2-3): DSGVTQTPKHLITATGQRVTLRCSPRSGDLSVYWYQQSLDQGLQFLIQYYNGEERAKGNILERFSAQQFPDLHSELNLSSLELGDSALYFCASSSEGSGGADTQYFGPGTRLTVL.

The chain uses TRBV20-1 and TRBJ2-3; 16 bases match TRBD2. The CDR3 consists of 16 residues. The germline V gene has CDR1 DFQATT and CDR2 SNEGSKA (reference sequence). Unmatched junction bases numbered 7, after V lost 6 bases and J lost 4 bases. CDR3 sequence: CSASSGTSGGADTQYF. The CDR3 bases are TGCAGTGCCAGCAGTGGGACTAGCGGGGGGGCAGATACGCAGTATTTT.

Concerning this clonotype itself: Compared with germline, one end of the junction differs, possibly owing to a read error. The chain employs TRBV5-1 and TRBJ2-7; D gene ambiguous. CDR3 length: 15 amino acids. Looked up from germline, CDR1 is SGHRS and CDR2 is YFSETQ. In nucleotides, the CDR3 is TGTGCCAGCAGCTTGGCCCTAGGCGGTACCTACGAGCAGTACTTC. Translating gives CASSLALGGTYEQYF.

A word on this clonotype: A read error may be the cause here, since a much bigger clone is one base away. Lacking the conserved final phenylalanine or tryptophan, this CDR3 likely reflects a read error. The CDR3 loop reads CASSQDSVVYEQYL. CDR3 sequence (DNA): TGTGCCAGCAGCCAAGATTCAGTGGTCTACGAGCAGTACCTC. This chain links TRBV14 with TRBJ2-7; D is ambiguous. Germline CDR1 and CDR2: SGHDN and FVKESK. Trimming shortened V by 0 bases and J by 3 bases, and 9 bases separated the two germline ends. CDR3 length: 14 amino acids.

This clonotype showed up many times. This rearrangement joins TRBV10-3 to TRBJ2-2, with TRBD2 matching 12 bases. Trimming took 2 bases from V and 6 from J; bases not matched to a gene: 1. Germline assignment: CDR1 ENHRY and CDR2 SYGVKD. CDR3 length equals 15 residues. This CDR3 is CAISEASGGAGELFF. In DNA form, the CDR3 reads TGTGCCATCAGTGAGGCTAGCGGGGGGGCCGGGGAGCTGTTTTTT.

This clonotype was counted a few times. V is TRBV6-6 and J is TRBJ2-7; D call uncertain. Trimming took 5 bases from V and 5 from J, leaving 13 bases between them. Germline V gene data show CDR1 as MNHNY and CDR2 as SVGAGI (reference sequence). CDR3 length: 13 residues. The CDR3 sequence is CASSTATRHEQYF. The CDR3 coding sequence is TGTGCCAGCAGTACGGCGACCCGCCACGAGCAGTACTTC.

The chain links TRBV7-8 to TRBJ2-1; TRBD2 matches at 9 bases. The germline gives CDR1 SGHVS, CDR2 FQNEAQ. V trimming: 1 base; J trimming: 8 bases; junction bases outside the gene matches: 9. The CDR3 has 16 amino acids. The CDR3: CASSLVLLRGGHEQFF. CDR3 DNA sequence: TGTGCCAGCAGCTTAGTGCTATTGCGGGGGGGCCATGAGCAGTTCTTC.

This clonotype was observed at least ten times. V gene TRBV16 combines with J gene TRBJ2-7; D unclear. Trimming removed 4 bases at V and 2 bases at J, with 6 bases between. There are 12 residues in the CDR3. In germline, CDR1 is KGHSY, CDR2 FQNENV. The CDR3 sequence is CASSPFTYEQYF. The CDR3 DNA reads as TGTGCCAGCAGCCCCTTTACCTACGAGCAGTACTTC.

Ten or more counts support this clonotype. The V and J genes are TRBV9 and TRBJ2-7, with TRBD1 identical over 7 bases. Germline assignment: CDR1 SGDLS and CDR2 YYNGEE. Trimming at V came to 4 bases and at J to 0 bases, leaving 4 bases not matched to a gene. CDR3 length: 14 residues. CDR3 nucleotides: TGTGCCAGCAGCTCGGACAGGACCTCCTACGAGCAGTACTTC. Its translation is CASSSDRTSYEQYF.

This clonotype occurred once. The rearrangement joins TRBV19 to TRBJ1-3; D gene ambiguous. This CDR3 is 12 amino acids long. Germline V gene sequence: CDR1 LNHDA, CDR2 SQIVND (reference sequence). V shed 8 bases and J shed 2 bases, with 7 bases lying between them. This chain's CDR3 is CASPDPGNTIYF. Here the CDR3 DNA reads TGTGCCAGTCCCGATCCTGGAAACACCATATATTTT. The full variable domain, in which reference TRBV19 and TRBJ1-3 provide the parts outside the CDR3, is DGGITQSPKYLFRKEGQNVTLSCEQNLNHDAMYWYRQDPGQGLRLIYYSQIVNDFQKGDIAEGYSVSREKKESFPLTVTSAQKNPTAFYLCASPDPGNTIYFGEGSWLTVV.

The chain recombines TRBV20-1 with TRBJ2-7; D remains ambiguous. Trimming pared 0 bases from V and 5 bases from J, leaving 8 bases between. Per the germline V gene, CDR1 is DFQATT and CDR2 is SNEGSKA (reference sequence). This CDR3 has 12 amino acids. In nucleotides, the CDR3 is TGCAGTGCTAGAGATTTAGGAAACGAGCAGTACTTC. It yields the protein CSARDLGNEQYF.

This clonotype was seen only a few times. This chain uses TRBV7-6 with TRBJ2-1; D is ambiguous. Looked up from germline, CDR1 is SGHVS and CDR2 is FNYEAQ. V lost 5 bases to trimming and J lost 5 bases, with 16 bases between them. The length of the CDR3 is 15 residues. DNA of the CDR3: TGTGCCAGCAGCCACACAATTGAGGATCACAATGAGCAGTTCTTC. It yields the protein CASSHTIEDHNEQFF.